The next 17 T cell receptor beta chains were all read from a single sample in a study of post-analysis software for immune sequencing data. These TCRs are of unknown antigen specificity. Points from the study as a whole: A few TRBV segments occurring more often in patients than controls included TRBV5-6, TRBV5-1 and TRBV20-1.

Unique molecular identifiers were present in the TCR beta cDNA libraries. From the PCR reads, TCRdb called clonotypes with MiXCR, one entry per CDR3 protein. The sample includes under 650,000 distinct CDR3 sequences, around 44% of them seen just once. Sample: blood. Source of these receptors: a girl between 10 and 17 years old with multiple sclerosis.

This clonotype was detected only a few times. The chain carries TRBV10-3 and TRBJ2-1, with D perhaps matching TRBD1 (5 bases). This CDR3 contains 13 residues. The germline CDR1 and CDR2 sequences are ENHRY and SYGVKD. Trimming pared 4 bases from V and 10 bases from J, leaving 14 bases between. CDR3 nucleotides: TGTGCCATCAGTGCCCCTCAGGGAAAGGAGCAGTTCTTC. Translated, it gives CAISAPQGKEQFF.

This clonotype turned up a few times. The chain couples TRBV6-1 to TRBJ2-3; D call uncertain. V dropped 3 bases and J dropped 4 bases, with 5 bases sitting between them. From germline, CDR1 is MNHNS and CDR2 SASEGT. The CDR3 runs 12 residues. CDR3 amino acids: CASSEQPDTQYF. The CDR3 DNA sequence: TGTGCCAGCAGTGAGCAGCCAGATACGCAGTATTTT.

The V call is TRBV5-1, the J call TRBJ1-1, with D possibly matching TRBD1 (6 bases). V was pared by 0 bases and J by 1 base, with 10 bases between. This CDR3 has 15 residues. CDR1 is SGHRS and CDR2 is YFSETQ in the germline V gene. DNA of the CDR3: TGCGCCAGCAGCTTGGCCGAGGGGGGGAACACTGAAGCTTTCTTT. It translates to CASSLAEGGNTEAFF.

The chain links TRBV27 to TRBJ1-1; D is unresolved. This CDR3 contains 14 residues. With 7 bases removed from V and 14 bases from J, the gap between germline ends came to 26 bases. Germline V lookup: CDR1 MNHEY, CDR2 SMNVEV (reference sequence). The CDR3 reads CASTRTSDTGELFF. CDR3 nucleotide sequence: TGTGCCAGCACCAGGACTAGCGACACCGGGGAGCTGTTCTTT.

The chain recombines TRBV5-1 with TRBJ2-1, with D possibly being TRBD1 (6 bases). There are 17 residues in the CDR3. V shed 3 bases and J shed 0 bases, with 16 bases lying between them. CDR1 and CDR2 (germline): SGHRS, YFSETQ. The DNA of the CDR3 is TGCGCCAGCAGCTCTCTCTCGGGACAAAACTCCTACAATGAGCAGTTCTTC. As protein: CASSSLSGQNSYNEQFF.

This clonotype was seen only a few times. The J gene is TRBJ2-1, the V gene TRBV20-1, with D perhaps matching TRBD1 (6 bases). V lost 3 bases to trimming and J lost 3 bases, with 12 bases between them. The germline V gene encodes CDR1 DFQATT and CDR2 SNEGSKA (reference sequence). The CDR3 contains 14 residues. The DNA for the CDR3 is TGCAGTGCTAGGGACAGCAACCGCTACAATGAGCAGTTCTTC. As protein: CSARDSNRYNEQFF.

The V and J genes are TRBV6-5 and TRBJ2-1; a weak D match, TRBD1 (5 bases). The ends were cut back, 2 bases at V and 5 bases at J, with 10 bases in the middle. Germline values: CDR1 MNHEY, CDR2 SVGAGI. The CDR3 extends over 14 amino acids. The CDR3 sequence is CASSYKGKNNEQFF. The CDR3 DNA reads as TGTGCCAGCAGTTACAAGGGGAAAAACAATGAGCAGTTCTTC.

The V call is TRBV4-1, the J call TRBJ1-2; D possibly corresponds to TRBD1 (5 bases). With 0 bases removed from V and 4 bases from J, the gap between germline ends came to 12 bases. Looked up from germline, CDR1 is MGHRA and CDR2 is YSYEKL. This CDR3 spans 15 amino acids. As DNA, the CDR3 is TGCGCCAGCAGCCAAGAAGGGGCCGGGGGCTATGGCTACACCTTC. Its protein is CASSQEGAGGYGYTF.

The rearrangement links TRBV29-1 to TRBJ2-1, with 10 positions matching TRBD1. V dropped 2 bases and J dropped 4; count of bases not matched to a gene: 14. Germline V gene lookup returns CDR1 SQVTM and CDR2 ANQGSEA. CDR3 length equals 18 residues. Here the CDR3 reads CSVETLLAGTGVYNEQFF. For the CDR3, the DNA is TGCAGCGTTGAAACTCTACTTGCCGGGACAGGGGTATACAATGAGCAGTTCTTC.

The table lists this clonotype with a few counts. This chain links TRBV20-1 with TRBJ2-7; D gene unclear. Looked up from germline, CDR1 is DFQATT and CDR2 is SNEGSKA (reference sequence). The V gene lost 0 bases and the J gene lost 2 bases, with 11 bases spanning the gap. This CDR3 has 14 amino acids. The CDR3 loop reads CSARDLSTTYEQYF. CDR3 coding DNA: TGCAGTGCTAGAGATCTAAGTACTACCTACGAGCAGTACTTC.

The genes are TRBV3-1 and TRBJ2-7; D is uncertain. CDR1 and CDR2 (germline): LGHDT, YNNKEL (reference sequence). This CDR3 comprises 13 residues. Trimming took off 1 base at V and 3 bases at J, with 7 bases between the two ends. The CDR3 DNA reads as TGTGCCAGCAGCCAAGTTAACCTCTACGAGCAGTACTTC. Residues: CASSQVNLYEQYF.

The chain couples TRBV11-3 to TRBJ2-5; 10 bases match TRBD2. Germline-derived CDR1 and CDR2 are SGHNT and YENEEA. V was pared by 0 bases and J by 5 bases, with 9 bases of the junction left unmatched. There are 17 residues in the CDR3. CDR3 bases: TGTGCCAGCAGCTTAGAACTAGCGGGGCCAAGGGCGGAGACCCAGTACTTC. The encoded protein is CASSLELAGPRAETQYF.

The chain combines TRBV12-3 or TRBV12-4 with TRBJ2-3; 8 positions agree with TRBD2. Unmatched junction bases numbered 9, after V lost 8 bases and J lost 2 bases. CDR3 length: 15 amino acids. CDR3 DNA: TGTGCCAGCTCGGTCCGGGAGGGAAACACAGATACGCAGTATTTT. Protein: CASSVREGNTDTQYF.

The V and J genes are TRBV12-3 or TRBV12-4 and TRBJ2-7; D is possibly TRBD2 (5 bases). V was trimmed by 6 bases and J by 7 bases, leaving 16 bases between them. The CDR3 is 13 residues long. The CDR3 loop is CASSLERAWEQYF. CDR3 DNA: TGTGCCAGCAGCCTGGAGAGGGCGTGGGAGCAGTACTTC.

This clonotype was found a few times. The gene calls are TRBV7-2 and TRBJ2-3; D might be TRBD1 or TRBD2, each matching 5 bases. Trimming stripped 4 bases from V and 1 base from J, with 15 bases between. Per the germline V gene, CDR1 is SGHTA and CDR2 is FQGNSA. The CDR3 consists of 16 residues. DNA for the CDR3: TGTGCCAGCAGCTCACGGGGCGGAAGGGGCACAGATACGCAGTATTTT. It translates to CASSSRGGRGTDTQYF.

A few counts support this clonotype. The chain uses TRBV10-3 and TRBJ1-2; D remains ambiguous. This CDR3 region has 12 residues. Between the trimmed V and J ends, which lost 6 bases and 0 bases, there was a span of 5 bases. In germline, CDR1 is ENHRY, CDR2 SYGVKD. In DNA form, the CDR3 reads TGTGCCATCAGCCTTACTAACTATGGCTACACCTTC. It yields the protein CAISLTNYGYTF.

This clonotype was seen a single time. The chain has TRBV4-2 and TRBJ2-1; 11 bases line up with TRBD2. The ends lost 4 bases at V and 3 bases at J; junction bases unmatched: 5. This CDR3 has 16 amino acids. CDR1 and CDR2 from the germline V gene are LGHNA and YNFKEQ. CDR3 DNA: TGTGCCAGCAGCCCGGGACTAGCGGAGTTCTACAATGAGCAGTTCTTC. It is translated as CASSPGLAEFYNEQFF.